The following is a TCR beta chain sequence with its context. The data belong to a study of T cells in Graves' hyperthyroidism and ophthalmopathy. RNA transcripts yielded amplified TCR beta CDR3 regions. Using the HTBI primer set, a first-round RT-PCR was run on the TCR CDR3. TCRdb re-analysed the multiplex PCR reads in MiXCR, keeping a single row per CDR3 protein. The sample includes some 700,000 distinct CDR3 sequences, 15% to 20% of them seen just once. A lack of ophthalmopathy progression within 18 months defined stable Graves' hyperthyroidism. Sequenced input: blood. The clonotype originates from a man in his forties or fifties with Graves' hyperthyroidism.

This chain's CDR3 is CASSFERAISWEQYF. The CDR3 DNA follows: TGTGCCAGCAGCTTCGAGCGGGCCATCTCGTGGGAGCAGTACTTC. The chain uses TRBV7-2 and TRBJ2-7, with a possible D match to TRBD2 (6 bases). Looked up from germline, CDR1 is SGHTA and CDR2 is FQGNSA. V was pared by 3 bases and J by 7 bases, with 19 bases between. CDR3 length: 15 residues.